This entry concerns a single T cell receptor beta chain. Its antigen is undetermined. This sample stems from a study of cytomegalovirus exposure and HLA in healthy donors. Study summary: The same platform was used for the 120 or so validation repertoires as for the 666 first-cohort repertoires, as reported in a later analysis. General study results and limits: As confirmed in vitro, a few CMV-associated chains were specific for CMV antigens.

Only in-frame clones appear in the TCRdb table, and some are missing; sequencing was by immunoSEQ multiplex PCR. The table lists some 250,000 clones, around 91% of them singletons. The CDR3 extends over 17 amino acids. Germline loops: CDR1 SGHTA, CDR2 FQGNSA. The ends were cut back, 2 bases at V and 9 bases at J, with 20 bases in the middle. Material: PBMCs. This chain joins TRBV7-2 and TRBJ1-6; perhaps TRBD1 as D (5 bases). The TCR originated in a young woman in good health and CMV-seronegative. Written as DNA, the CDR3 is TGTGCCAGCAGCTTATCCGTCGGGACGAGGGAGGGTTCACCCCTCCACTTT. This gives the protein CASSLSVGTREGSPLHF.